The 9 T cell receptor beta chains listed next were all sequenced from one sample in a study of T cell responses to AZD1222 COVID-19 vaccine. Only in-frame clones appear in the TCRdb table, and some are missing; sequencing was by immunoSEQ multiplex PCR. The table lists 130,000 to 150,000 clones, around 83% of them singletons, with 3.5% to 5% in the top ten. Sequenced material: peripheral blood, taken on day 0 of MenACWY control vaccination. The receptors come from an adult in good health.

The V and J genes are TRBV10-2 and TRBJ2-1, with D possibly TRBD1 on 6 matching bases. V shed 9 bases and J shed 0 bases, with 12 bases lying between them. The CDR3 extends over 14 amino acids. Germline loops: CDR1 WSHSY, CDR2 SAAADI. The CDR3 loop is CASTTGRSYNEQFF. CDR3 bases: TGCGCCAGTACAACAGGGCGCTCCTACAATGAGCAGTTCTTC.

The chain is built from TRBV19 and TRBJ1-1; no definite D call. Trimming removed 3 bases at V and 0 bases at J, with 8 bases between. The CDR3 length is 14 residues. The V gene's germline CDR1 is LNHDA and CDR2 SQIVND (reference sequence). As DNA, the CDR3 is TGTGCCAGTAGTATCAACAGCTTGAACACTGAAGCTTTCTTT. Residues: CASSINSLNTEAFF.

The chain is built from TRBV4-1 and TRBJ1-2; possible D gene TRBD1, 6 bases. In germline, CDR1 is MGHRA, CDR2 YSYEKL. V was trimmed by 0 bases and J by 1 base, leaving 12 bases between them. The CDR3 is made up of 16 amino acids. In DNA, the CDR3 is TGCGCCAGCAGCCAAGAGCGGGACACGCTTAACTATGGCTACACCTTC. Its protein product is CASSQERDTLNYGYTF.

V usage is TRBV10-2 and J usage is TRBJ1-3, with D perhaps TRBD1 (5 bases). This CDR3 region has 14 residues. V was trimmed by 3 bases and J by 3 bases, leaving 9 bases between them. From germline, CDR1 is WSHSY and CDR2 SAAADI. This CDR3 is CASSEPGFGNTIYF. The CDR3 DNA is TGCGCCAGCAGTGAACCAGGGTTTGGAAACACCATATATTTT.

The V call is TRBV6-5, the J call TRBJ1-1; 8 nucleotides line up with TRBD1. The V and J ends lost 9 bases and 1 base, in that order; junction bases with no gene match: 1. Germline CDR1 and CDR2: MNHEY and SVGAGI. The CDR3 is 12 amino acids. CDR3 residues: CASGQGNTEAFF. The CDR3 DNA follows: TGTGCCAGTGGACAGGGGAACACTGAAGCTTTCTTT.

V usage is TRBV18 and J usage is TRBJ2-3; a weak D match, TRBD1 (6 bases). The V end lost 3 bases, the J end lost 5 bases, and 15 bases lay between the germline ends. CDR1 and CDR2 from the germline V gene are KGHSH and LQKENI. The CDR3 consists of 15 residues. The CDR3, as DNA: TGTGCCAGCTCACCCGGGACACGGCTTGGAGATACGCAGTATTTT. Residues: CASSPGTRLGDTQYF.

The gene calls are TRBV18 and TRBJ2-2; 7 nucleotides align to TRBD1. Looked up from germline, CDR1 is KGHSH and CDR2 is LQKENI. J lost 6 bases, V lost 4 bases, and 8 bases had no gene match. There are 15 residues in the CDR3. CDR3 sequence reads: CASSQPGQSAGELFF. Written as DNA, the CDR3 is TGTGCCAGCTCACAACCGGGACAGTCCGCCGGGGAGCTGTTTTTT.

The rearrangement links TRBV18 to TRBJ1-6, with TRBD1 identical over 8 bases. Germline CDR1 KGHSH, CDR2 LQKENI. V lost 3 bases, J lost 10 bases, and 5 bases stayed unmatched. CDR3 length: 14 residues. For the CDR3, the DNA is TGTGCCAGCTCACCGGACAGGGTGAACTCACCCCTCCACTTT. As protein: CASSPDRVNSPLHF.

This clone was seen a handful of times. V and J are TRBV11-2 and TRBJ1-1; weak D call: TRBD1 (5 bases). With 5 bases removed from V and 5 bases from J, the gap between germline ends came to 12 bases. Germline lookup yields CDR1 SGHAT and CDR2 FQNNGV. This CDR3 is built from 13 residues. The CDR3 protein is CASSLRRGTEAFF. CDR3 bases: TGTGCCAGCAGCCTCCGACGGGGGACTGAAGCTTTCTTT.